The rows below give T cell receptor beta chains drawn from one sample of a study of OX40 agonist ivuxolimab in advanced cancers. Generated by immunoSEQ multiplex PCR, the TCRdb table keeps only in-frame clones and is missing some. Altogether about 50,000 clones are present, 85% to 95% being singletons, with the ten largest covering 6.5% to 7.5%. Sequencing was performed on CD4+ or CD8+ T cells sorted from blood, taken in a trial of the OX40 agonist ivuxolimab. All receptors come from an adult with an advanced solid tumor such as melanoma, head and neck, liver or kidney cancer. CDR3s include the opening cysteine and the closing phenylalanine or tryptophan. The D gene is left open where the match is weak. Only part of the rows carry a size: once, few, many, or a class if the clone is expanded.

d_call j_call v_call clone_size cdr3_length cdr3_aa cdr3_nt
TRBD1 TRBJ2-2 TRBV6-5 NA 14 CASSRQGYTGELFF TGTGCCAGCAGCCGACAGGGGTATACCGGGGAGCTGTTTTTT
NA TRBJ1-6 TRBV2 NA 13 CASGKGLNSPLHF TGTGCCAGCGGGAAGGGGCTAAATTCACCCCTCCACTTT
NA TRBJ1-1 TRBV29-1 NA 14 CSVTGLMGSTEAFF TGCAGCGTTACAGGGCTGATGGGGAGCACTGAAGCTTTCTTT
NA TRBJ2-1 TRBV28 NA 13 CASSLLRGNEQFF TGTGCCAGCAGTTTATTGAGGGGGAATGAGCAGTTCTTC
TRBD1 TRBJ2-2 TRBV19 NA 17 CASSPLRGQGPTGELFF TGTGCCAGTAGTCCCCTGAGGGGACAGGGACCTACCGGGGAGCTGTTTTTT
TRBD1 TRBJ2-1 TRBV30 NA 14 CAWSVGTEYNEQFF TGCGCCTGGAGTGTGGGGACAGAGTACAATGAGCAGTTCTTC
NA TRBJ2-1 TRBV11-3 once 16 CASSFSVGGDDNEQFF TGTGCCAGCAGCTTTTCGGTAGGCGGGGATGACAATGAGCAGTTCTTC
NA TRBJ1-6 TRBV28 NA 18 CASSWPGGFSSYNSPLHF TGTGCCAGCAGTTGGCCGGGGGGCTTCAGCTCCTATAATTCACCCCTCCACTTT
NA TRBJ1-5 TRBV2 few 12 CASRTGLGLWHF TGTGCCAGCAGAACAGGGTTGGGGTTATGGCATTTT
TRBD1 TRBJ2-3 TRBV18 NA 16 CASSKTGAEITDTQYF TGTGCCAGCTCGAAGACAGGGGCGGAAATCACAGATACGCAGTATTTT
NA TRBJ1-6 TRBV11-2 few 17 CASSLDQGSSYNSPLHF TGTGCCAGCAGCTTAGATCAAGGGAGCTCCTATAATTCACCCCTCCACTTT
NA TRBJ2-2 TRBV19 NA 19 CASSIDPPGRMPNTGELFF TGTGCCAGTAGTATCGACCCCCCAGGAAGGATGCCGAACACCGGGGAGCTGTTTTTT
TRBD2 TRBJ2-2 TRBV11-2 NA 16 CASSFLSGGNTGELFF TGTGCCAGCAGCTTTCTCAGCGGGGGGAACACCGGGGAGCTGTTTTTT
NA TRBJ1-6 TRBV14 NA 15 CASSQGQWANSPLHF TGTGCCAGCAGCCAAGGACAGTGGGCTAATTCACCCCTCCACTTT